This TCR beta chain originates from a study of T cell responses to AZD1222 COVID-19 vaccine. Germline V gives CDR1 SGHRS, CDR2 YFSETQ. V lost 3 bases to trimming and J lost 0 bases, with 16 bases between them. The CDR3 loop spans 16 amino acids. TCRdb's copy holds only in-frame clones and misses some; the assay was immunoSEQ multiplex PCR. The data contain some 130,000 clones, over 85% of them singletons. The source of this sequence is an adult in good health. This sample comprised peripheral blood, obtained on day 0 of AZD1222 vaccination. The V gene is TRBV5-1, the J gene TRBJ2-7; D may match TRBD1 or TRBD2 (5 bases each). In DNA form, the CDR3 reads TGCGCCAGCAGCTACTGGGGGACGGGAAGCTCCTACGAGCAGTACTTC. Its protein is CASSYWGTGSSYEQYF.